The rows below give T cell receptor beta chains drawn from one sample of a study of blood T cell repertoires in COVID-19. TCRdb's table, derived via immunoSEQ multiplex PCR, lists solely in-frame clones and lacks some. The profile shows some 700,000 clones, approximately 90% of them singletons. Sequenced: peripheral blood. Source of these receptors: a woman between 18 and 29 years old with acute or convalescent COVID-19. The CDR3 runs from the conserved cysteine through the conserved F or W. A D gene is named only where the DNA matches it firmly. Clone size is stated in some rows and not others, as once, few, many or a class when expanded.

TGTGCCAGCTACCGACAGGGGACCTATGGCTACACCTTC,CASYRQGTYGYTF,TRBV6-6,.,TRBJ1-2,TRBD1
TGCGCCAGCAGCTTGGCCTCGACAGGGACCACTGAAGCTTTCTTT,CASSLASTGTTEAFF,TRBV5-1,.,TRBJ1-1,TRBD1
TGCGCCAGCAGCCAAGTGGTTCAAGCATTCCCTACCTCCTACGAGCAGTACTTC,CASSQVVQAFPTSYEQYF,TRBV4-3,.,TRBJ2-7,.
TGCGCCAGCAGCCCAGACAGGGTGGTCGTGAACACTGAAGCTTTCTTT,CASSPDRVVVNTEAFF,TRBV4-1,.,TRBJ1-1,TRBD1
TGTGCCAGCAGCCAAAAACAGGGGGAGGATGGCTACACCTTC,CASSQKQGEDGYTF,TRBV3-1/TRBV3-2,.,TRBJ1-2,TRBD1
TGTGCCAGCAGCTGGTGGTCGAGACAGGGTAAGAACACTGAAGCTTTCTTT,CASSWWSRQGKNTEAFF,TRBV5-5,.,TRBJ1-1,TRBD1
TGCGCCAGCAGCTTTAACAGGGATCGGACTGAAGCTTTCTTT,CASSFNRDRTEAFF,TRBV5-1,.,TRBJ1-1,.
TGTGCCAGCAGCCAACTAGCGGGGGGCTCCTACGAGCAGTACTTC,CASSQLAGGSYEQYF,TRBV6-2/TRBV6-3,few,TRBJ2-7,TRBD2
TGTGCCAGCAGGTCCGGGACAGCGAACACTGAAGCTTTCTTT,CASRSGTANTEAFF,TRBV7-9,.,TRBJ1-1,TRBD1
TGTGCCAGCAGCGCACAGACAGGGGGGACTGAAGCTTTCTTT,CASSAQTGGTEAFF,TRBV9,.,TRBJ1-1,TRBD1
TGTGCCAGCAGACGAAACCCCCGGGTGGAGGGTACGCAGTATTTT,CASRRNPRVEGTQYF,TRBV6-5,.,TRBJ2-3,.
TGTGCCAGCAAGGTGGGAGGTTCCGGCTATGGCTACACCTTC,CASKVGGSGYGYTF,TRBV2,.,TRBJ1-2,.
TGTGCCAGCAGTGAACGGGTCCCCAGCTCTGGAAACACCATATATTTT,CASSERVPSSGNTIYF,TRBV6-1,.,TRBJ1-3,.
TGTGCCAGCAGCTTGCCAGGACAGGGGCCGTTAGGCTACACCTTC,CASSLPGQGPLGYTF,TRBV5-4,few,TRBJ1-2,TRBD1
TGTGCCAGCAGTGGAGAGGGGGGGACAGGTCACAATCAGCCCCAGCATTTT,CASSGEGGTGHNQPQHF,TRBV2,.,TRBJ1-5,TRBD1
TGTGCCAGCAGCTCCGCGGCTGAAGCTTTCTTT,CASSSAAEAFF,TRBV7-9,.,TRBJ1-1,.
TGTGCCAGCAGCTTAGCAACAGGGGGGCCCAACGAGCAGTACTTC,CASSLATGGPNEQYF,TRBV3-1/TRBV3-2,once,TRBJ2-7,TRBD1
TGTGCCAGCAGCGGTACCGGGACAGGGGTTTCACCCCTCCACTTT,CASSGTGTGVSPLHF,TRBV6-5,.,TRBJ1-6,TRBD1
TGTGCCAGCATTTTCGGGATAACGAACACCGGGGAGCTGTTTTTT,CASIFGITNTGELFF,TRBV6-5,.,TRBJ2-2,.
TGTGCCAGCAGCCTCCACAGGGGGCTGGGCACTGAAGCTTTCTTT,CASSLHRGLGTEAFF,TRBV3-1/TRBV3-2,.,TRBJ1-1,TRBD1
TGTGCCATCTTACCGGACATGAACACTGAAGCTTTCTTT,CAILPDMNTEAFF,TRBV10-3,.,TRBJ1-1,.
TGTGCCAGCAGTGAAGAGGGGACCTATAATTCACCCCTCCACTTT,CASSEEGTYNSPLHF,TRBV6-1,.,TRBJ1-6,.
TGTGCCAGCAGCCACGCCGACAGGACCCCCTACGAGCAGTACTTC,CASSHADRTPYEQYF,TRBV7-2,.,TRBJ2-7,.
TGCAGCGTGGGGACAGGGTGGGGAGCTTTCTTT,CSVGTGWGAFF,TRBV29-1,.,TRBJ1-1,TRBD1
TGTGCCAGCAGCGTAGCCCCGGGTAGTGGGCAGTTCTTC,CASSVAPGSGQFF,TRBV9,.,TRBJ2-1,.
TGCGCCAGCAGCTTGGAGGGGGTCTCTGGAAACACCATATATTTT,CASSLEGVSGNTIYF,TRBV5-1,.,TRBJ1-3,.
TGTGCCAGCAGTTTTGCAACAGGCTATGGCTACACCTTC,CASSFATGYGYTF,TRBV5-5,.,TRBJ1-2,.
TGTGCCAGTAGTATTCTGGGGGGCTACGAGCAGTACTTC,CASSILGGYEQYF,TRBV19,.,TRBJ2-7,.
TGTGCCAGCACCAGAAAAGGGGATTCACCCCTCCACTTT,CASTRKGDSPLHF,TRBV6-5,.,TRBJ1-6,.
TGTGCCAGCAGCTTTTATTCGGGTGACAATGAGCAGTTCTTC,CASSFYSGDNEQFF,TRBV7-3,.,TRBJ2-1,.
TGTGCCAGCAGCCCTCGGACATCACCAGAGACCCAGTACTTC,CASSPRTSPETQYF,TRBV9,.,TRBJ2-5,.
TGCAGCGTTGAACAGGGCCGGAACACTGAAGCTTTCTTT,CSVEQGRNTEAFF,TRBV29-1,.,TRBJ1-1,.
TGTGCCAGCATGCTATCCGGGACAGGGGGCATATTTAGCAATCAGCCCCAGCATTTT,CASMLSGTGGIFSNQPQHF,TRBV19,once,TRBJ1-5,TRBD1
TGCGCCAGCAGCCAAGGACCCGCGGGGGGGGGAGTCTTC,CASSQGPAGGGVF,TRBV4-1,.,TRBJ2-1,TRBD2
TGTGCCAGCTCACCATCCCTAAGCCAAGAGACCCAGTACTTC,CASSPSLSQETQYF,TRBV18,.,TRBJ2-5,.
TGCGCCAGCAGCCCTAGCGGGGGGGCCGACGGGGCCAACGTCCTGACTTTC,CASSPSGGADGANVLTF,TRBV4-3,.,TRBJ2-6,TRBD2
TGCAGCGTCTACTTTACAGGGTCCTATGGCTACACCTTC,CSVYFTGSYGYTF,TRBV29-1,.,TRBJ1-2,.
TGTGCCGCTGGAGCCGGGTTTTCTAATGAAAAACTGTTTTTT,CAAGAGFSNEKLFF,TRBV30,.,TRBJ1-4,.
TGTGCCAGCAGCTTGGTGGTGTTAGGGGACACTGAAGCTTTCTTT,CASSLVVLGDTEAFF,TRBV5-5,.,TRBJ1-1,.
TGTGCCAGCAGCTCCCTCGGCAATGAGCAGTTCTTC,CASSSLGNEQFF,TRBV7-3,.,TRBJ2-1,.
TGTGCCAGCTCACCACTCGGACAGGGTAGGGGCGGAAACACCATATATTTT,CASSPLGQGRGGNTIYF,TRBV18,.,TRBJ1-3,TRBD1
TGCGCCAGCAGCCTCCGACAGGGAAGGGATAATTCACCCCTCCACTTT,CASSLRQGRDNSPLHF,TRBV5-1,few,TRBJ1-6,TRBD1
TGTGCCAGCAGCCCCAGTCCAATCCAAGAGACCCAGTACTTC,CASSPSPIQETQYF,TRBV13,.,TRBJ2-5,.
TGTGCCAGCAGCCAAGACCCTAGTGGGGTTTCGGGGAAGCTGTTTTTT,CASSQDPSGVSGKLFF,TRBV3-1/TRBV3-2,.,TRBJ2-2,.
TGTGCCAGCAGCCTCACCACTCGGGTAAGCTCCTACAATGAGCAGTTCTTC,CASSLTTRVSSYNEQFF,TRBV9,.,TRBJ2-1,.
TGTGCCAGCAGCGTAGGCCCAGCTAGCGGTCCTTACGAGCAGTACTTC,CASSVGPASGPYEQYF,TRBV9,.,TRBJ2-7,TRBD2
TGCACCAGCAGCCAAGATAGGGGACTAGCGGGGGCGCCGAGCTCCTACGAGCAGTACTTC,CTSSQDRGLAGAPSSYEQYF,TRBV1,.,TRBJ2-7,.
TGTGCCAGCAGTTTTCGGTCATATGGCTACACCTTC,CASSFRSYGYTF,TRBV12-3/TRBV12-4,.,TRBJ1-2,.